This TCR beta chain was identified in a study of T cell responses to AZD1222 COVID-19 vaccine. Across the whole study: The analysis combined second doses at about 4 or about 12 weeks. General observations from the study: A rise in Spike-specific TCR breadth and depth followed two AZD1222 doses. White British people made up most donors, females outnumbered males, and clonal diversity was possibly underestimated. With dominance at 160-218 and 743-854, vaccine-associated CD4 TCRs spanned spike.

Produced via immunoSEQ multiplex PCR; TCRdb's table is partial and in-frame only. There are 120,000 or so clones in the sample; roughly 90% occur only once, and approximately 1.1% lies in the top ten. Turning to this clone: Its specificity is not known.

The ends lost 1 base at V and 3 bases at J; junction bases unmatched: 9. This CDR3 has 19 amino acids. Germline CDR1 reads SGHRS; CDR2 reads YFSETQ. The chain couples TRBV5-1 to TRBJ2-2; the match to TRBD2 covers 13 bases. The origin of this receptor is an adult in good health. The input for sequencing was peripheral blood, taken on day 0 of AZD1222 vaccination. CDR3 region: CASSLSVTSGRAYTGELFF. The CDR3 bases are TGCGCCAGCAGCTTGTCGGTTACTAGCGGGAGGGCATACACCGGGGAGCTGTTTTTT.